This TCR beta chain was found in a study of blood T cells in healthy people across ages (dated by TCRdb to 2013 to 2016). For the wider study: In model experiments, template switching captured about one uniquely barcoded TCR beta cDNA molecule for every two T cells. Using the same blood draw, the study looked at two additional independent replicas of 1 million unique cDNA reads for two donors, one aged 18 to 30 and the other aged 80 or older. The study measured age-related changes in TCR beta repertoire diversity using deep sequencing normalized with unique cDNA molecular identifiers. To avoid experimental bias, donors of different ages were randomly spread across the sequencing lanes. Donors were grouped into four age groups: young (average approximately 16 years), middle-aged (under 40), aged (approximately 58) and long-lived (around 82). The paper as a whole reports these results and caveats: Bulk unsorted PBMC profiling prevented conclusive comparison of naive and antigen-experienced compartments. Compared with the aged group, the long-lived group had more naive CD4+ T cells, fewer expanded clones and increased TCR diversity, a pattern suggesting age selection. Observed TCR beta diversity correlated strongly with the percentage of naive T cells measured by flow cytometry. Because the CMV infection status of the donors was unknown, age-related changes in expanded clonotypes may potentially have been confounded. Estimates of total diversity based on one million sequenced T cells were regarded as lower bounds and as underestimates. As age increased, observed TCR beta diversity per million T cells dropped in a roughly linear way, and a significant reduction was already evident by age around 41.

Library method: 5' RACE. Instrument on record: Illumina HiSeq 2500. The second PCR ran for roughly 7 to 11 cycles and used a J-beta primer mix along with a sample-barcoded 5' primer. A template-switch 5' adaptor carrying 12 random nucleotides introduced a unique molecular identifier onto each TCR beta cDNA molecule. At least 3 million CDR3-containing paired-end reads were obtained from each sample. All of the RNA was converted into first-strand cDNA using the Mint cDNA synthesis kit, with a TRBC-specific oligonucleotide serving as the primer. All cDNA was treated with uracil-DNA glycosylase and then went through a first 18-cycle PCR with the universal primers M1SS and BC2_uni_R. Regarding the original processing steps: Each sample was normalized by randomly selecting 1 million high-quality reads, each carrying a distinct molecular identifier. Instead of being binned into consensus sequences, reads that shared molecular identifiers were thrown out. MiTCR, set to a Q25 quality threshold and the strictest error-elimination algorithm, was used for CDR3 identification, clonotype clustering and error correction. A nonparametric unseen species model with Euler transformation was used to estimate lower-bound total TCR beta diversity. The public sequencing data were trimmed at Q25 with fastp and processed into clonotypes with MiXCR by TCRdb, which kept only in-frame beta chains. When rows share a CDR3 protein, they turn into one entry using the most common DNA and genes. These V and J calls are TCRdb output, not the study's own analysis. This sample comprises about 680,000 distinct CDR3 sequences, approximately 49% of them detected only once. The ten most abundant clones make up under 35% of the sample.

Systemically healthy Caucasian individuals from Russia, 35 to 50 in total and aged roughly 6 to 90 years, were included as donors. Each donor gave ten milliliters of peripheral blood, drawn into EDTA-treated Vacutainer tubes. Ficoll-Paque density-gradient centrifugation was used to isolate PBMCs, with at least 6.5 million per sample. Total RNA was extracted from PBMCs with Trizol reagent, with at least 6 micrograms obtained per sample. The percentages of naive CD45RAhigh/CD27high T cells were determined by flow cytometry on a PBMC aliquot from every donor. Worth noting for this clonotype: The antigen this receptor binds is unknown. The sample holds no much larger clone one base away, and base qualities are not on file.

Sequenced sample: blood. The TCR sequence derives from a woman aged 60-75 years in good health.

The CDR3 protein: CASSLRIGDSYGYTF. Read as DNA, the sequence is TGTGCCAGCAGTTTAAGGATAGGAGATAGCTATGGCTACACCTTC. Rearrangement joined TRBV27 to TRBJ1-2; the D gene lacks a confident call. The CDR3 numbers 15 residues from cysteine through phenylalanine. The read is trimmed to its CDR3 DNA, 45 bases read in frame from base 1. Trimming costs V 2 bases and J 4 bases, and their ends lie 14 bases apart. The germline V gene (reference sequence) gives CDR1 as MNHEY and CDR2 as SMNVEV.